These 32 T cell receptor beta chains share one sample of origin, sequenced in a study of Ad26.COV2.S vaccination and SARS-CoV-2 variants. Generated by immunoSEQ multiplex PCR, the TCRdb table keeps only in-frame clones and is missing some. The sample consists of around 450,000 clones, 70% to 90% of them appearing once. Treatment reported: roughly 19 received Ad26.COV2.S at low or high dose, single or two shots; about 5 received placebo; per-sample allocation not given. The samples date from day 63 after the first vaccine or placebo injection. Sequenced here: peripheral blood, sampled in a trial of Ad26.COV2.S vaccine versus placebo. The receptors come from a person aged 18-60 years who received the Ad26.COV2.S COVID-19 vaccine or a placebo.

The chain links TRBV6-2 or TRBV6-3 to TRBJ2-1; TRBD1 matches at 7 bases. There are 17 residues in the CDR3. Unmatched junction bases numbered 14, after V lost 4 bases and J lost 5 bases. Germline V gene lookup returns CDR1 MNHEY and CDR2 SVGEGT. This CDR3 reads CASSLPPRTGGHNEQFF. The CDR3, as DNA: TGTGCCAGCAGTTTACCACCCCGGACAGGTGGCCACAATGAGCAGTTCTTC.

This chain uses TRBV12-3 or TRBV12-4 with TRBJ2-1; 7 nucleotides match TRBD1. V lost 5 bases and J lost 9; bases outside the gene matches: 1. This CDR3 has 11 amino acids. The CDR3 here is CASSNRGEQFF. Here the CDR3 DNA reads TGTGCCAGCAGTAACAGGGGTGAGCAGTTCTTC.

V gene TRBV29-1 combines with J gene TRBJ2-5; TRBD2 might be the D (5 bases). The V gene's germline CDR1 is SQVTM and CDR2 ANQGSEA. Trimming took off 6 bases at V and 5 bases at J, with 19 bases between the two ends. The CDR3 runs 14 residues. The CDR3 DNA is TGCAGCGTAACCCCAGGACCAAGAGGGGAGACCCAGTACTTC. It codes for CSVTPGPRGETQYF.

This clone was seen only once. V usage is TRBV4-1 and J usage is TRBJ2-1; D not resolved. V was trimmed by 1 base and J by 5 bases, leaving 9 bases between them. CDR1 is MGHRA, CDR2 YSYEKL, per germline. The CDR3 spans 14 residues. CDR3 protein: CASSQVAGNNEQFF. In nucleotides, the CDR3 is TGCGCCAGCAGCCAAGTGGCTGGGAACAATGAGCAGTTCTTC.

J is TRBJ2-1 and V is TRBV3-1 (or the pseudogene TRBV3-2); D uncertain. Germline CDR1 reads LGHDT; CDR2 reads YNNKEL (reference sequence). Trimming took off 1 base at V and 2 bases at J, with 6 bases between the two ends. The CDR3 is made up of 14 amino acids. CDR3 nucleotides: TGTGCCAGCAGCCAAGTAGAGCCCTACAATGAGCAGTTCTTC. This gives the protein CASSQVEPYNEQFF.

V is TRBV7-8 and J is TRBJ1-3; possible D gene TRBD1, 5 bases. Germline V gene lookup returns CDR1 SGHVS and CDR2 FQNEAQ. The CDR3 loop spans 14 amino acids. Trimming cost V 8 bases and J 2 bases, with 13 bases left between them. The DNA for the CDR3 is TGTGCCAGCCGAGAGGGGAGGGCTGGAAACACCATATATTTT. Translating gives CASREGRAGNTIYF. The variable domain in full, completed from reference TRBV7-8 and TRBJ1-3, reads GAGVSQSPRYKVAKRGQDVALRCDPISGHVSLFWYQQALGQGPEFLTYFQNEAQLDKSGLPSDRFFAERPEGSVSTLKIQRTQQEDSAVYLCASREGRAGNTIYFGEGSWLTVV.

The chain employs TRBV10-3 and TRBJ1-1; a weak D match, TRBD1 (5 bases). V lost 7 bases and J lost 3, with 15 bases in between. CDR1 and CDR2 from the germline V gene are ENHRY and SYGVKD. The CDR3 has 14 residues. The CDR3 loop is CAITRDPTDTEAFF. Here the CDR3 DNA reads TGTGCCATCACTAGGGACCCGACGGACACTGAAGCTTTCTTT.

This chain connects TRBV19 to TRBJ1-1; TRBD1 aligns across 9 bases. The germline CDR1 and CDR2 sequences are LNHDA and SQIVND (reference sequence). The CDR3 has 15 residues. The ends lost 9 bases at V and 1 base at J; junction bases unmatched: 9. The CDR3 reads CASDRGFGKNTEAFF. The CDR3 DNA reads as TGTGCCAGCGACAGGGGGTTCGGGAAGAACACTGAAGCTTTCTTT.

This chain uses TRBV6-1 with TRBJ1-2; tentative D call: TRBD1 (5 bases). The V and J ends lost 2 bases and 5 bases respectively, with 21 bases between them. CDR3 length: 17 amino acids. Per germline, CDR1 MNHNS and CDR2 SASEGT. The CDR3 nucleotides read TGTGCCAGCAGTGAATATGAATTTGAGACAGACTATTATGGCTACACCTTC. Translating gives CASSEYEFETDYYGYTF.

The chain employs TRBV5-1 and TRBJ2-3; 9 nucleotides match TRBD2. This CDR3 spans 15 amino acids. The germline V gene has CDR1 SGHRS and CDR2 YFSETQ. V shed 2 bases, J shed 3 bases, and the junction held 4 bases outside the gene matches. CDR3 nucleotides: TGCGCCAGCAGCTTTGGCGGGGGGGAGACAGATACGCAGTATTTT. It specifies CASSFGGGETDTQYF.

The chain recombines TRBV19 with TRBJ1-2; 9 bases line up with TRBD1. Germline V gene lookup returns CDR1 LNHDA and CDR2 SQIVND (reference sequence). The V gene end was trimmed by 5 bases and the J gene end by 1 base; junction bases not matched to a gene: 5. This CDR3 has 15 residues. The CDR3 DNA follows: TGTGCCAGTAGTCAGCCGGGACAGGGTAACTATGGCTACACCTTC. Translation: CASSQPGQGNYGYTF.

The chain combines TRBV30 with TRBJ1-2; weak D call: TRBD1 (5 bases). Germline assignment: CDR1 GTSNPN and CDR2 SVGIG (reference sequence). Trimming left V 1 base short and J 8 bases short, with 20 bases between. The length of the CDR3 is 15 residues. CDR3 in DNA: TGTGCCTGGAGTGCTTCAGGGCTAGGGTTGTTAGGCTACACCTTC. As protein: CAWSASGLGLLGYTF.

This sequence joins TRBV7-6 and TRBJ2-5, with 8 bases that match TRBD2. There are 18 residues in the CDR3. Germline V gene lookup returns CDR1 SGHVS and CDR2 FNYEAQ. Losses at the gene ends were 5 bases for V and 4 bases for J; bases not matched to a gene: 18. CDR3 protein: CASSRGGITEKSGETQYF. The DNA of the CDR3 is TGTGCCAGCAGCCGGGGGGGCATTACGGAGAAGAGCGGAGAGACCCAGTACTTC.

The V call is TRBV23-1, the J call TRBJ2-3; D uncertain. TRBV23-1 belongs to the ORF category, with a function that is uncertain. This CDR3 has 17 residues. V was clipped by 6 bases and J by 0 bases, with 19 bases between them. The CDR3 bases are TGCGCCAGCAGCCTACCCCGACACCAGACTAGCACAGATACGCAGTATTTT. This translates into CASSLPRHQTSTDTQYF.

The chain combines TRBV7-2 with TRBJ2-5; 7 bases line up with TRBD2. V was clipped by 0 bases and J by 2 bases; unmatched bases: 6. The CDR3 covers 16 residues. CDR1 and CDR2 (germline): SGHTA, FQGNSA. CDR3 in amino acids: CASSLALGLQQETQYF. The CDR3 DNA sequence: TGTGCCAGCAGCTTAGCTCTGGGACTACAACAAGAGACCCAGTACTTC.

This clone was counted a single time. The chain recombines TRBV13 with TRBJ2-7; 9 bases align to TRBD2. Trimming removed 0 bases from V and 4 bases from J; junction bases left unmatched: 4. The germline V gene encodes CDR1 PRHDT and CDR2 FYEKMQ (reference sequence). The length of the CDR3 is 15 residues. DNA for the CDR3: TGTGCCAGCAGCTTAGGAGCGGGAGGTTATTACGAGCAGTACTTC. Translation gives CASSLGAGGYYEQYF.

This clone has a handful of counts. The rearrangement joins TRBV2 to TRBJ1-2, with TRBD1 identical over 8 bases. V gave up 0 bases and J gave up 6 bases; unmatched junction bases: 15. The CDR3 has 18 residues. The V gene's germline CDR1 is SNHLY and CDR2 FYNNEI. The chain's CDR3 is CASSEALFAGRGRDGYTF. The CDR3 nucleotides are TGTGCCAGCAGTGAAGCGCTTTTTGCCGGCAGGGGGCGGGATGGCTACACCTTC.

The chain links TRBV7-6 to TRBJ2-7; D may be TRBD1 (6 bases). The germline CDR1 and CDR2 sequences are SGHVS and FNYEAQ. There are 16 residues in the CDR3. Trimming shortened V by 5 bases and J by 3 bases, and 20 bases separated the two germline ends. The CDR3: CASSALQAEGVYEQYF. CDR3 bases: TGTGCCAGCAGCGCACTACAGGCAGAGGGGGTCTACGAGCAGTACTTC.

This chain joins TRBV28 and TRBJ1-1; 10 bases align to TRBD1. Losses at the gene ends were 4 bases for V and 4 bases for J; bases not matched to a gene: 18. The length of the CDR3 is 19 residues. Germline CDR1 MDHEN, CDR2 SYDVKM. CDR3 coding DNA: TGTGCCAGCAGTTCCGGGACAGGGGTTGTGGCGGGCTTGGGCACTGAAGCTTTCTTT. Its protein is CASSSGTGVVAGLGTEAFF. Combining the CDR3 with reference TRBV28 and TRBJ1-1 gives the whole variable domain DVKVTQSSRYLVKRTGEKVFLECVQDMDHENMFWYRQDPGLGLRLIYFSYDVKMKEKGDIPEGYSVSREKKERFSLILESASTNQTSMYLCASSSGTGVVAGLGTEAFFGQGTRLTVV.

The chain employs TRBV10-2 and TRBJ1-1; D is unclear. Per the germline V gene, CDR1 is WSHSY and CDR2 is SAAADI. The CDR3 runs 14 residues. V was cut by 2 bases and J by 1 base, with 8 bases left in between. CDR3 sequence (DNA): TGCGCCAGCAGTGAGGGTACGGGGAACACTGAAGCTTTCTTT. Its translation: CASSEGTGNTEAFF.

V usage is TRBV7-2 and J usage is TRBJ2-1; 10 positions match TRBD2. Germline CDR1 and CDR2: SGHTA and FQGNSA. The CDR3 spans 16 residues. V trimming: 6 bases; J trimming: 2 bases; junction bases outside the gene matches: 7. The CDR3 sequence is CASRPGGTSAYNEQFF. The DNA of the CDR3 is TGTGCCAGCAGACCAGGGGGGACTAGCGCCTACAATGAGCAGTTCTTC. The full variable domain, in which reference TRBV7-2 and TRBJ2-1 provide the parts outside the CDR3, is GAGVSQSPSNKVTEKGKDVELRCDPISGHTALYWYRQSLGQGLEFLIYFQGNSAPDKSGLPSDRFSAERTGGSVSTLTIQRTQQEDSAVYLCASRPGGTSAYNEQFFGPGTRLTVL.

V and J are TRBV24-1 and TRBJ1-3; 9 bases are a match to TRBD1. The CDR3 loop spans 16 amino acids. V shed 4 bases and J 0 bases; nucleotides not matched to a gene: 3. CDR1 is KGHDR, CDR2 SFDVKD, per germline. In DNA form, the CDR3 reads TGTGCCACCAGTGAAGGGACAGGGAACTCTGGAAACACCATATATTTT. Protein: CATSEGTGNSGNTIYF.

V is TRBV7-3 and J is TRBJ2-2; 10 positions match TRBD2. The germline CDR1 and CDR2 sequences are SGHTA and FQGTGA. Trimming removed 0 bases from V and 6 bases from J; junction bases left unmatched: 7. This CDR3 is built from 17 residues. As DNA, the CDR3 is TGTGCCAGCAGCTTAACCCCCCTAGCGGGAGCCCCCGGGGAGCTGTTTTTT. The encoded protein is CASSLTPLAGAPGELFF.

This chain links TRBV27 with TRBJ2-7; the D gene is possibly TRBD1 (5 bases). With 5 bases removed from V and 2 bases from J, the gap between germline ends came to 16 bases. The germline V gene encodes CDR1 MNHEY and CDR2 SMNVEV (reference sequence). CDR3 size: 15 residues. The CDR3 coding sequence is TGTGCCAGCAGTACCTCATGGGTCAGGGCCTACGAGCAGTACTTC. It yields the protein CASSTSWVRAYEQYF.

CDR3 nucleotide sequence: TGTGCCAGCAGCTTAGCACAGGGCCTCTATGGCTACACCTTC. Its protein product is CASSLAQGLYGYTF. The chain uses TRBV7-8 and TRBJ1-2, with D perhaps TRBD1 (6 bases). V was shortened by 0 bases and J by 4 bases, with 9 bases between the two germline ends. CDR3 size: 14 residues. The germline CDR1 and CDR2 sequences are SGHVS and FQNEAQ.

This sequence joins TRBV24-1 and TRBJ2-3; D tentatively reads TRBD1 or TRBD2 (5 bases each). This CDR3 comprises 15 residues. Trimming stripped 3 bases from V and 6 bases from J, with 15 bases between. CDR1 and CDR2 from the germline V gene are KGHDR and SFDVKD. DNA of the CDR3: TGTGCCACCAGTGATGCCGGGACGGTGGGGGATACGCAGTATTTT. This sequence encodes CATSDAGTVGDTQYF.

This clone has only one observation. The gene calls are TRBV7-6 and TRBJ2-5; 8 bases agree with TRBD2. The CDR3 loop spans 16 amino acids. V lost 5 bases, J lost 8 bases, and 16 bases stayed unmatched. Germline V lookup: CDR1 SGHVS, CDR2 FNYEAQ. CDR3 DNA sequence: TGTGCCAGCAGCGTCCGATTAGCTAGCGGGCTTGAAACCCAGTACTTC. It translates to CASSVRLASGLETQYF.

V usage is TRBV30 and J usage is TRBJ2-7; a weak D match, TRBD2 (5 bases). V lost 1 base to trimming and J lost 2 bases, with 15 bases between them. The CDR3 has 15 amino acids. The germline gives CDR1 GTSNPN, CDR2 SVGIG (reference sequence). CDR3 region: CAWSGVRGPPYEQYF. As DNA, the CDR3 is TGTGCCTGGAGTGGAGTTAGAGGGCCCCCCTACGAGCAGTACTTC.

This chain joins TRBV27 and TRBJ2-3, with D uncertain. V dropped 3 bases and J dropped 0 bases, with 19 bases sitting between them. CDR3 length: 18 residues. CDR1 is MNHEY, CDR2 SMNVEV, per germline (reference sequence). CDR3 coding DNA: TGTGCCAGCAGTTTTTTGGGTAATCGGGTGACTAGCACAGATACGCAGTATTTT. Translated: CASSFLGNRVTSTDTQYF.

V gene TRBV5-8 combines with J gene TRBJ2-1, with D perhaps TRBD2 (6 bases). Trimming pared 4 bases from V and 7 bases from J, leaving 21 bases between. The V gene's germline CDR1 is SGHTS and CDR2 YDEGEE. The CDR3 runs 16 residues. CDR3 loop: CASSPGGWTMGNEQFF. In nucleotides, the CDR3 is TGTGCCAGCAGCCCTGGCGGGTGGACTATGGGAAATGAGCAGTTCTTC.

The chain is built from TRBV5-4 and TRBJ2-3; TRBD2 matches 12 bases. V lost 4 bases and J lost 2; bases outside the gene matches: 8. This CDR3 contains 17 residues. Germline V lookup: CDR1 SGHNT, CDR2 YYREEE (reference sequence). CDR3 bases: TGTGCCAGCAGCCCCCCCTCTAGCGGGAGGGCCACAGATACGCAGTATTTT. This sequence encodes CASSPPSSGRATDTQYF.

The chain couples TRBV29-1 to TRBJ2-7, with D tentatively TRBD2 (5 bases). The CDR3 consists of 13 residues. Germline-derived CDR1 and CDR2 are SQVTM and ANQGSEA. The CDR3 sequence is CSVYMGSSYEQYF. In DNA form, the CDR3 reads TGCAGTGTTTATATGGGGAGTTCCTACGAGCAGTACTTC.